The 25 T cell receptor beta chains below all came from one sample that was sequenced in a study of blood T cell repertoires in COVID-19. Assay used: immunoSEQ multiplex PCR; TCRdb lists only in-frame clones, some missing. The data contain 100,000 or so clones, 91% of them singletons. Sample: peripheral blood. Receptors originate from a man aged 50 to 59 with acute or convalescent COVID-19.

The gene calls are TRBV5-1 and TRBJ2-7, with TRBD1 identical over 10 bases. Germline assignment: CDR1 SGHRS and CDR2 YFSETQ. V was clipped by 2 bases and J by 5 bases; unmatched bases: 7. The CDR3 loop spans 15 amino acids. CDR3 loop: CASSFGQGVWNEQYF. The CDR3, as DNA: TGCGCCAGCAGCTTCGGACAGGGGGTGTGGAACGAGCAGTACTTC.

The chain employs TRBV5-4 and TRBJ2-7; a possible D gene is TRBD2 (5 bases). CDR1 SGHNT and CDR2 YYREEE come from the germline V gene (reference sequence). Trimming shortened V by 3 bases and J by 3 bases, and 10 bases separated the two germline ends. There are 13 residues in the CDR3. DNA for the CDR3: TGTGCCAGCAGCTATAACCGGGACTACGAGCAGTACTTC. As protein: CASSYNRDYEQYF.

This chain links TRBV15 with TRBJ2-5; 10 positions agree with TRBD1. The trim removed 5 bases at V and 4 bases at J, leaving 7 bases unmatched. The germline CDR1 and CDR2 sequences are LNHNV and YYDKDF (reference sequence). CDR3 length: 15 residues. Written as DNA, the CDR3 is TGTGCCACCAGCGTCCCGGGACAGGGGACAGAGACCCAGTACTTC. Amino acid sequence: CATSVPGQGTETQYF.

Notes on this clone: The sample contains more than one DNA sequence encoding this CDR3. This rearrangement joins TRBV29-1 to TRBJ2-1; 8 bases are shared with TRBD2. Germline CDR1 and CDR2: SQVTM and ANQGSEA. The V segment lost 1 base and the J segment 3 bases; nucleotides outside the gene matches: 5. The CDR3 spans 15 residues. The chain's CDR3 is CSVEVGTSGYNEQFF. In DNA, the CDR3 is TGCAGCGTTGAAGTTGGGACTAGTGGCTACAATGAGCAGTTCTTC.

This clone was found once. Here the CDR3 DNA reads TGTGCCAGCAGCCCTACCCCGGGGAGGGCTGGGGCCAACGTCCTGACTTTC. Protein: CASSPTPGRAGANVLTF. The chain recombines TRBV11-3 with TRBJ2-6; 7 nucleotides agree with TRBD2. Unmatched junction bases numbered 9, after V lost 5 bases and J lost 2 bases. This CDR3 spans 17 amino acids. CDR1 SGHNT and CDR2 YENEEA come from the germline V gene.

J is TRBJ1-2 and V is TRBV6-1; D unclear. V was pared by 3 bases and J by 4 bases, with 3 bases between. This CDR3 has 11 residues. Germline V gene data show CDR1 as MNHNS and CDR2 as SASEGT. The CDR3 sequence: CASSDRYGYTF. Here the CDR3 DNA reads TGTGCCAGCAGTGATCGCTATGGCTACACCTTC.

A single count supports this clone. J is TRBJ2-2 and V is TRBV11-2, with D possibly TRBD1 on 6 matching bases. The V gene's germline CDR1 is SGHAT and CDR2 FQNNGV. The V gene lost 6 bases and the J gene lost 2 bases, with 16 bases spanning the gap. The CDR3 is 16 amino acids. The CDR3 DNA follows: TGTGCCAGCAGGAACAACAGGGATGGAAACACCGGGGAGCTGTTTTTT. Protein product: CASRNNRDGNTGELFF.

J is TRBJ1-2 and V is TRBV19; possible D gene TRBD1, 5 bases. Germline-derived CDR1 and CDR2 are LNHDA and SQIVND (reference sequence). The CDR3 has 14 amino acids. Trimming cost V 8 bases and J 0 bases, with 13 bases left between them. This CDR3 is CASLGGTPNYGYTF. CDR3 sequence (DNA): TGTGCCAGTTTGGGGGGGACGCCTAACTATGGCTACACCTTC.

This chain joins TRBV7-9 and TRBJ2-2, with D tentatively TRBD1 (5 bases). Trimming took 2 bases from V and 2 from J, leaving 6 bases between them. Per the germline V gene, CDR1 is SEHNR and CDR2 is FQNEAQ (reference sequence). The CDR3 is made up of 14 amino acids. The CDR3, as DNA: TGTGCCAGCAGCTTACAGGGTAACACCGGGGAGCTGTTTTTT. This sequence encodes CASSLQGNTGELFF.

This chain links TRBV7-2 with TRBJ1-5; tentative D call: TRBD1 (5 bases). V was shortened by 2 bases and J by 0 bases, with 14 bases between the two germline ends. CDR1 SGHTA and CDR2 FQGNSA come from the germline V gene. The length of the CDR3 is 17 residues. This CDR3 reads CASSLFGGIYSNQPQHF. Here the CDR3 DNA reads TGTGCCAGCAGCTTATTTGGGGGGATCTATAGCAATCAGCCCCAGCATTTT.

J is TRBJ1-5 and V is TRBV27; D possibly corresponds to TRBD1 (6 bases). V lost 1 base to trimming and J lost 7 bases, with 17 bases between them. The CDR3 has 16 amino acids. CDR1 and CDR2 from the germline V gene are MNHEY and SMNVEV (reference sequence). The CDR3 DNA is TGTGCCAGCAGTTTATACAACGGCAGGGGAAAACAGCCCCAGCATTTT. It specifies CASSLYNGRGKQPQHF.

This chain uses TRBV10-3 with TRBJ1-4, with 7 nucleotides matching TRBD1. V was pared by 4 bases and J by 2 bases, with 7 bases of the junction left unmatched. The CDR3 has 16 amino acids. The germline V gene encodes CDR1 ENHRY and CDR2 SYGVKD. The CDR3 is CAISASQGVTNEKLFF. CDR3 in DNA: TGTGCCATCAGTGCATCCCAGGGGGTGACTAATGAAAAACTGTTTTTT.

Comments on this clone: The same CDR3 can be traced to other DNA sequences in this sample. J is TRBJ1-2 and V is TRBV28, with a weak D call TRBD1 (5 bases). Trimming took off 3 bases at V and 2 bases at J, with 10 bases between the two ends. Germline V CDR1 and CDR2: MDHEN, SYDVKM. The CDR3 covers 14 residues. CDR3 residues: CASSFSRVNYGYTF. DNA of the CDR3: TGTGCCAGCAGTTTTAGCAGGGTAAACTATGGCTACACCTTC.

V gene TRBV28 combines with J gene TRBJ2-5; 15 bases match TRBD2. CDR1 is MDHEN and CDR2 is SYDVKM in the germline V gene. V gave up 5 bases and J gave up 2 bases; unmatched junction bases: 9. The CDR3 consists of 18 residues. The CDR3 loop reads CASSPSGLAGGRQETQYF. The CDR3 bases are TGTGCCAGCAGTCCTTCGGGACTAGCGGGGGGTAGACAAGAGACCCAGTACTTC. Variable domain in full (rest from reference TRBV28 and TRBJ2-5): DVKVTQSSRYLVKRTGEKVFLECVQDMDHENMFWYRQDPGLGLRLIYFSYDVKMKEKGDIPEGYSVSREKKERFSLILESASTNQTSMYLCASSPSGLAGGRQETQYFGPGTRLLVL.

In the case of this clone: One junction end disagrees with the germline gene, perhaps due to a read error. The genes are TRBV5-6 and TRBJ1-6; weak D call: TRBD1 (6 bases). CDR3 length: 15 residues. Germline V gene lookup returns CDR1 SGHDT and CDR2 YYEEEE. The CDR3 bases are TGTGCCCGCAGACGGAGGGGGGGGAATAGGGCACCCCTCCACTTT. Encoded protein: CARRRRGGNRAPLHF.

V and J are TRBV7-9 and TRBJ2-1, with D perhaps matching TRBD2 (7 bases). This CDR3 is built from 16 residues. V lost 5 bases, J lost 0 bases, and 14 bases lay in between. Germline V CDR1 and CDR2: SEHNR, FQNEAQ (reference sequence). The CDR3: CASSPEGGPSYNEQFF. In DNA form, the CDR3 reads TGTGCCAGCAGCCCCGAGGGGGGGCCCTCCTACAATGAGCAGTTCTTC.

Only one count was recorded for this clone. CDR3 in amino acids: CASSLEPGRGNSPLHF. The DNA of the CDR3 is TGTGCCAGCAGCTTAGAGCCGGGCAGGGGAAATTCACCCCTCCACTTT. The chain uses TRBV7-9 and TRBJ1-6; tentative D call: TRBD1 (6 bases). Trimming removed 1 base at V and 7 bases at J, with 14 bases between. CDR3 length: 16 amino acids. CDR1 and CDR2 from the germline V gene are SEHNR and FQNEAQ (reference sequence). The variable domain in full, with the rest retrieved from reference TRBV7-9 and TRBJ1-6, is DTGVSQNPRHKITKRGQNVTFRCDPISEHNRLYWYRQTLGQGPEFLTYFQNEAQLEKSRLLSDRFSAERPKGSFSTLEIQRTEQGDSAMYLCASSLEPGRGNSPLHFGNGTRLTVT.

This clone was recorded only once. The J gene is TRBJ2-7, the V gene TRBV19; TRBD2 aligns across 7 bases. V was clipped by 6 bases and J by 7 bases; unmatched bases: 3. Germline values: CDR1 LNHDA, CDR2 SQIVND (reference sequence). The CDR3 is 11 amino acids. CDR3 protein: CASSRGVEQYF. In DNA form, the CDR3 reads TGTGCCAGTAGCCGGGGGGTGGAGCAGTACTTC.

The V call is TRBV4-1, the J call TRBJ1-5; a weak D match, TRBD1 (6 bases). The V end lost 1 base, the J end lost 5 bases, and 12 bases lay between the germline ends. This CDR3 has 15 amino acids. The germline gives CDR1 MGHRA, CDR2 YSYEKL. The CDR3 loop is CASSQVARGDQPQHF. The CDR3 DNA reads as TGCGCCAGCAGCCAAGTTGCCAGGGGCGATCAGCCCCAGCATTTT.

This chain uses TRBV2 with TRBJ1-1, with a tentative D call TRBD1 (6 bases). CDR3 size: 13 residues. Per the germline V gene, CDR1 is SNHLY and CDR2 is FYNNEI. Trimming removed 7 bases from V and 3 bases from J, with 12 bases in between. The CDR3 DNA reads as TGTGCCAGCATTCGGGACACCGACACTGAAGCTTTCTTT. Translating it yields CASIRDTDTEAFF.

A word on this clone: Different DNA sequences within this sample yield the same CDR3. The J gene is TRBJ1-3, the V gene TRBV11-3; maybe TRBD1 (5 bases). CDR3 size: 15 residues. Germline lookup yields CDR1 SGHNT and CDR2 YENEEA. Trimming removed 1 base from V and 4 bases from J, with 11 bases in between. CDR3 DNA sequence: TGTGCCAGCAGCTTAGGGAGGGGCGCCGGAAACACCATATATTTT. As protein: CASSLGRGAGNTIYF.

The CDR3 is CSASMAVSGNTIYF. As DNA, the CDR3 is TGCAGTGCTAGTATGGCCGTCTCTGGAAACACCATATATTTT. This chain links TRBV20-1 with TRBJ1-3; D remains ambiguous. Per germline, CDR1 DFQATT and CDR2 SNEGSKA (reference sequence). V was pared by 3 bases and J by 0 bases, with 9 bases between. The CDR3 is 14 amino acids.

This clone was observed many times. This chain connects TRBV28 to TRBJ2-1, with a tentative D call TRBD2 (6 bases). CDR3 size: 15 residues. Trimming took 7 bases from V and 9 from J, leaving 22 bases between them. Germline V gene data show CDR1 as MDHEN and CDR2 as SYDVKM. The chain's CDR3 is CASNPIGPPEGEQFF. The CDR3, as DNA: TGTGCCAGCAACCCGATCGGCCCCCCGGAGGGTGAGCAGTTCTTC.

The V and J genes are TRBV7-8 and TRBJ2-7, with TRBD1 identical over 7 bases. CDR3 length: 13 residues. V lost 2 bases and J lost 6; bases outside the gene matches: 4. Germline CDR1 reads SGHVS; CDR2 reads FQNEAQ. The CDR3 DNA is TGTGCCAGCAGCTTAAGGGGGCATAGCGAGCAGTACTTC. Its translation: CASSLRGHSEQYF.

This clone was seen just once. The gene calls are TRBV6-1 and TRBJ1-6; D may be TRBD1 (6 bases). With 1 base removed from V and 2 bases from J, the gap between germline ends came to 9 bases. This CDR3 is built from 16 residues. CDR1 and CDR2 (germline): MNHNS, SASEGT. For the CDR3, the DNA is TGTGCCAGCAGTGAAGACAGGGCGACCTATAATTCACCCCTCCACTTT. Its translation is CASSEDRATYNSPLHF.